This is a list of T cell receptor beta chains from one sample in a study of shared clonotypes between healthy human individuals. The protocol was immunoSEQ multiplex PCR, while the TCRdb copy is restricted to in-frame clones and leaves out a portion. The sample lists around 2.5 million clones, 93% occurring once. Sequencing was carried out using naive CD4+ T cells from PBMCs. The receptors originated from a man in his late teens or twenties in good health. Some clones in this sample may be carry-over from other donors' samples. Each CDR3 is given with its conserved first and last residue. D genes are given only for firm matches. Clone size is given for some rows only: seen once, a few or many times, or a class if the clone is expanded.

>NA|once|TRBJ2-3|TRBV5-1
CASSLEGGLSTDTQYF
TGCGCCAGCAGCTTGGAAGGGGGACTGAGCACAGATACGCAGTATTTT
>NA|NA|TRBJ1-4|TRBV28
CASRRTVEKLFF
TGTGCCAGCAGACGGACAGTTGAAAAACTGTTTTTT
>NA|once|TRBJ1-3|TRBV19
CASSIAGQGRNTIYF
TGTGCCAGTAGTATTGCGGGGCAAGGGAGAAACACCATATATTTT
>TRBD2|NA|TRBJ2-5|TRBV28
CASSRGLAGSKETQYF
TGTGCCAGCAGTCGCGGACTAGCGGGAAGTAAAGAGACCCAGTACTTC
>NA|NA|TRBJ2-1|TRBV4-2
CASSLGPSQYNEQFF
TGTGCCAGCAGCCTGGGGCCTAGCCAGTACAATGAGCAGTTCTTC
>NA|NA|TRBJ2-1|TRBV2
CASSERAGLNNEQFF
TGTGCCAGCAGTGAAAGAGCGGGTCTCAACAATGAGCAGTTCTTC
>NA|NA|TRBJ2-7|TRBV28
CASHPHREVYEQYF
TGTGCCAGCCACCCCCACAGGGAAGTCTACGAGCAGTACTTC
>NA|once|TRBJ1-2|TRBV28
CASSDTLLDGYTF
TGTGCCAGCAGTGACACACTACTGGATGGCTACACCTTC
>NA|NA|TRBJ2-3|TRBV5-6
CASSWGGPLGRTDTQYF
TGTGCCAGCAGCTGGGGCGGGCCCCTGGGGCGCACAGATACGCAGTATTTT
>NA|NA|TRBJ1-1|TRBV14
CASSQSQAPNTEAFF
TGTGCCAGCAGCCAAAGTCAGGCCCCGAACACTGAAGCTTTCTTT
>TRBD1|NA|TRBJ1-6|TRBV30
CAWGDRINSPLHF
TGTGCCTGGGGGGACAGGATAAATTCACCCCTCCACTTT
>NA|NA|TRBJ2-7|TRBV5-1
CASSPQDGTEQYF
TGCGCCAGCAGTCCTCAGGACGGGACCGAGCAGTACTTC
>NA|NA|TRBJ2-3|TRBV5-4
CASRKGGEDTQYF
TGTGCCAGCAGAAAGGGGGGTGAAGATACGCAGTATTTT
>TRBD1|few|TRBJ1-5|TRBV19
CASSGRTGVEQPQHF
TGTGCCAGTAGTGGGAGGACAGGGGTAGAACAGCCCCAGCATTTT
>TRBD2|NA|TRBJ2-1|TRBV5-4
CASSLREGLEQFF
TGTGCCAGCAGCTTGCGGGAGGGGCTTGAGCAGTTCTTC
>NA|NA|TRBJ2-5|TRBV7-2
CASSSQGKETQYF
TGTGCCAGCAGCTCTCAGGGAAAGGAGACCCAGTACTTC
>NA|NA|TRBJ2-2|TRBV18
CASSPPEGRGRSGELFF
TGTGCCAGCTCACCACCAGAAGGCAGGGGTCGATCCGGGGAGCTGTTTTTT
>NA|NA|TRBJ1-1|TRBV9
CASSPYGAQNTEAFF
TGTGCCAGCAGCCCATATGGGGCCCAGAACACTGAAGCTTTCTTT
>NA|NA|TRBJ1-1|TRBV18
CASSNPRTGAEAFF
TGTGCCAGCTCTAACCCAAGGACGGGGGCCGAAGCTTTCTTT
>NA|NA|TRBJ1-5|TRBV6-5
CASRGQGNQPQHF
TGTGCCAGCAGGGGGCAGGGCAATCAGCCCCAGCATTTT
>NA|once|TRBJ1-2|TRBV30
CAWSEGNWDYGYTF
TGTGCCTGGAGTGAGGGAAACTGGGACTATGGCTACACCTTC
>NA|NA|TRBJ1-2|TRBV28
CASSPGREHGYTF
TGTGCCAGCAGCCCCGGCCGGGAACATGGCTACACCTTC
>NA|NA|TRBJ1-2|TRBV30
CAWSRSYGYTF
TGTGCCTGGAGTAGGAGCTATGGCTACACCTTC
>NA|once|TRBJ2-1|TRBV2
CASKPGLHNEQFF
TGTGCCAGCAAGCCGGGACTCCACAATGAGCAGTTCTTC
>NA|NA|TRBJ1-5|TRBV19
CASSYTRTSNQPQHF
TGTGCCAGTAGTTACACCAGGACTAGCAATCAGCCCCAGCATTTT
>NA|NA|TRBJ2-1|TRBV5-5
CASSLGAAAPYNEQFF
TGTGCCAGCAGCTTGGGGGCCGCAGCACCTTACAATGAGCAGTTCTTC
>TRBD2|NA|TRBJ2-1|TRBV7-3
CASSLLAGAYNEQFF
TGTGCCAGCAGCTTACTGGCGGGAGCTTACAATGAGCAGTTCTTC
>NA|NA|TRBJ2-3|TRBV28
CASSYAAGGTDTQYF
TGTGCCAGCAGTTATGCTGCAGGGGGCACAGATACGCAGTATTTT
>TRBD2|NA|TRBJ2-5|TRBV28
CASRGTSGKQTQYF
TGTGCCAGCAGGGGGACTAGCGGGAAACAGACCCAGTACTTC
>TRBD1|NA|TRBJ2-1|TRBV6-5
CASSYPGTGGEQFF
TGTGCCAGCAGTTACCCCGGGACAGGGGGTGAGCAGTTCTTC
>NA|NA|TRBJ1-5|TRBV7-2
CASSLLPSNQPQHF
TGTGCCAGCAGCTTACTCCCGAGCAATCAGCCCCAGCATTTT
>TRBD1|NA|TRBJ2-6|TRBV5-4
CASSLDRGQFTGANVLTF
TGTGCCAGCAGCTTGGACAGGGGTCAGTTTACTGGGGCCAACGTCCTGACTTTC
>NA|NA|TRBJ1-5|TRBV21-1
CASSTRNQPQHF
TGTGCCAGCAGCACGCGCAATCAGCCCCAGCATTTT
>TRBD1|NA|TRBJ2-7|TRBV11-3
CASSPGTEGYEQYF
TGTGCCAGCAGCCCCGGGACAGAGGGCTACGAGCAGTACTTC
>NA|NA|TRBJ2-7|TRBV11-2
CASSLARTPYEQYF
TGTGCCAGCAGCTTAGCGCGGACTCCCTACGAGCAGTACTTC
>NA|NA|TRBJ2-2|TRBV28
CASSLTAGKTGELFF
TGTGCCAGCAGCCTCACGGCAGGGAAGACCGGGGAGCTGTTTTTT
>NA|NA|TRBJ2-3|TRBV7-3
CASSLLGGTDTQYF
TGTGCCAGCAGCTTACTAGGAGGCACAGATACGCAGTATTTT
>NA|NA|TRBJ1-1|TRBV10-3
CATWDGMNTEAFF
TGTGCCACCTGGGACGGCATGAACACTGAAGCTTTCTTT
>TRBD2|NA|TRBJ2-7|TRBV29-1
CSVAIVAGVYEQYF
TGCAGCGTTGCGATCGTAGCGGGAGTCTACGAGCAGTACTTC
>NA|NA|TRBJ1-5|TRBV7-2
CASRPLGNQPQHF
TGTGCCAGCAGGCCACTAGGGAATCAGCCCCAGCATTTT
>NA|NA|TRBJ2-3|TRBV5-1
CASRPSASTDTQYF
TGCGCCAGCAGACCTAGCGCTAGCACAGATACGCAGTATTTT
>NA|NA|TRBJ2-3|TRBV27
CASSFVSRRHADTQYF
TGTGCCAGCAGTTTTGTTAGTAGGAGGCACGCAGATACGCAGTATTTT
>NA|NA|TRBJ2-3|TRBV29-1
CSVRSPRGADTQYF
TGCAGCGTTCGGTCGCCCAGGGGGGCAGATACGCAGTATTTT
>TRBD1|NA|TRBJ2-7|TRBV5-4
CASSLGTGAAYEQYF
TGTGCCAGCAGCTTAGGTACAGGGGCCGCCTACGAGCAGTACTTC
>TRBD1|NA|TRBJ2-6|TRBV2
CASRETGAGANVLTF
TGTGCCAGCAGAGAGACAGGGGCCGGGGCCAACGTCCTGACTTTC
>NA|NA|TRBJ1-1|TRBV29-1
CSVEAPGGTEAFF
TGCAGCGTCGAAGCCCCGGGGGGGACTGAAGCTTTCTTT
>NA|once|TRBJ2-7|TRBV5-5
CASSLVRFYEQYF
TGTGCCAGCAGCTTGGTTCGTTTCTACGAGCAGTACTTC
>TRBD2|NA|TRBJ2-1|TRBV4-1
CASSPRTSGRRNEQFF
TGCGCCAGCAGCCCCCGGACTAGCGGGAGACGGAATGAGCAGTTCTTC
>NA|NA|TRBJ2-7|TRBV7-9
CASSLAGLEQYF
TGTGCCAGCAGCTTGGCAGGGCTCGAGCAGTACTTC
>NA|once|TRBJ2-5|TRBV7-9
CASSLGRDHQETQYF
TGTGCCAGCAGCTTAGGGCGGGACCACCAAGAGACCCAGTACTTC
>TRBD1|NA|TRBJ2-2|TRBV28
CASSPGRQGLTGELFF
TGTGCCAGCAGTCCCGGGAGACAGGGGTTGACCGGGGAGCTGTTTTTT
>TRBD1|NA|TRBJ1-2|TRBV6-5
CASSPRPGGDGYTF
TGTGCCAGCAGTCCACGCCCAGGGGGCGATGGCTACACCTTC
>NA|few|TRBJ1-1|TRBV9
CASSAHWGGTEAFF
TGTGCCAGCAGTGCTCACTGGGGGGGCACTGAAGCTTTCTTT